The 5 T cell receptor beta chains listed next were all sequenced from one sample in a study of cytomegalovirus exposure and HLA in healthy donors. 13 Jbeta primers and 60 Vbeta primers were used for the PCR. Profiling relied on immunoSEQ multiplex PCR, and the TCRdb table lists in-frame clones only, not all of them. The table shows about 120,000 clones, with roughly a tenth occurring only once. Sequenced sample: PBMCs. The receptor source for this set is a young man in good health and CMV-seronegative.

V is TRBV6-1 and J is TRBJ2-1; the match to TRBD2 covers 10 bases. The V gene end was trimmed by 1 base and the J gene end by 9 bases; junction bases not matched to a gene: 9. This CDR3 contains 16 residues. The V gene's germline CDR1 is MNHNS and CDR2 SASEGT. DNA for the CDR3: TGTGCCAGCAGTGAAGTTGCTAGCGGGGGTTTTGGTGAGCAGTTCTTC. Its protein product is CASSEVASGGFGEQFF.

The gene calls are TRBV11-3 and TRBJ2-1; 7 bases line up with TRBD1. The CDR3 consists of 13 residues. Germline-derived CDR1 and CDR2 are SGHNT and YENEEA. Losses at the gene ends were 10 bases for V and 1 base for J; bases not matched to a gene: 4. The chain's CDR3 is CAIGDSSYNEQFF. In DNA, the CDR3 is TGTGCCATCGGGGACAGTTCCTACAATGAGCAGTTCTTC.

The V and J genes are TRBV9 and TRBJ2-3; TRBD2 matches 9 bases. The V gene's germline CDR1 is SGDLS and CDR2 YYNGEE. V lost 0 bases to trimming and J lost 0 bases; unmatched junction nucleotides: 5. The CDR3 spans 17 residues. The CDR3 is CASSVEASGASTDTQYF. For the CDR3, the DNA is TGTGCCAGCAGCGTAGAGGCTAGCGGGGCTAGCACAGATACGCAGTATTTT.

The gene calls are TRBV11-2 and TRBJ2-1, with 7 nucleotides matching TRBD2. V lost 5 bases and J lost 2; bases outside the gene matches: 9. This CDR3 has 16 residues. Per germline, CDR1 SGHAT and CDR2 FQNNGV. Here the CDR3 reads CASSPWSSGTYNEQFF. The CDR3 DNA sequence: TGTGCCAGCAGCCCCTGGTCCAGCGGGACCTACAATGAGCAGTTCTTC.

The CDR3 region is CASSSPAGSGGDNEQFF. DNA of the CDR3: TGTGCCAGCAGCTCCCCCGCCGGGAGCGGGGGGGACAATGAGCAGTTCTTC. The V gene is TRBV5-8, the J gene TRBJ2-1; the match to TRBD2 covers 10 bases. The V and J ends lost 3 bases and 5 bases, in that order; junction bases with no gene match: 11. CDR3 size: 17 residues. From germline, CDR1 is SGHTS and CDR2 YDEGEE.